This paragraph covers one TCR beta chain sequence. Its matching antigen is unknown. This specimen comes from a study of cytomegalovirus exposure and HLA in healthy donors. The study's findings and limits: HLA allele associations emerged for about 16,000 TCR beta sequences in a later analysis, at 0.05 false discovery rate.

This PCR relied on a set of 60 Vbeta primers and 13 Jbeta primers. Only in-frame clones appear in the TCRdb table, and some are missing; sequencing was by immunoSEQ multiplex PCR. The top ten clones hold roughly 0.99% of a sample with around 190,000 clones, 80% to 85% of them seen once. This CDR3 comprises 13 residues. The germline CDR1 and CDR2 sequences are MNHEY and SVGAGI. Trimming left V 5 bases short and J 4 bases short, with 9 bases between. V usage is TRBV6-5 and J usage is TRBJ1-5, with unresolved D. The sequenced material came from PBMCs. This TCR was sampled from a woman in her thirties or forties in good health and CMV-seronegative. This CDR3 reads CASSMAPNQPQHF. The DNA for the CDR3 is TGTGCCAGCAGTATGGCACCGAATCAGCCCCAGCATTTT.